This entry lists 22 T cell receptor beta chains sequenced from one sample in a study of vaccination effects on CD4 cells after COVID-19. Before sequencing took place, the ViraFEST assay used viral peptide pools to expand antigen-specific CD4+ T cells. Cultured cells yielded isolated CD4+ T cells after around 9 days. Subjects were given two BNT162b2 or mRNA-1273 vaccine doses. Antigen specificity for these receptors is unknown. Profiled with immunoSEQ multiplex PCR; TCRdb holds only in-frame clones, not every one. Of approximately 78,000 clones listed, approximately 81% are singletons. Here the sequenced sample was CD4+ T cells from PBMCs cultured with HCoV-229E spike peptides, taken after COVID-19 vaccination. These receptors all come from a human donor who received a COVID-19 vaccine.

The chain recombines TRBV6-5 with TRBJ2-5; D might be TRBD2 (5 bases). Trimming took off 4 bases at V and 2 bases at J, with 8 bases between the two ends. Germline V gene data show CDR1 as MNHEY and CDR2 as SVGAGI. The CDR3 extends over 13 amino acids. CDR3 protein: CASSFGLQETQYF. As DNA, the CDR3 is TGTGCCAGCAGTTTCGGACTGCAAGAGACCCAGTACTTC.

CDR3 bases: TGTGCCAGCAGCCCGGTGGGGGGCGCATACATTCAGTACTTC. Its translation: CASSPVGGAYIQYF. V gene TRBV4-2 combines with J gene TRBJ2-4; D tentatively fits TRBD1 or TRBD2 (6 bases each). This CDR3 has 14 amino acids. Germline-derived CDR1 and CDR2 are LGHNA and YNFKEQ. V was shortened by 4 bases and J by 8 bases, with 15 bases between the two germline ends.

The CDR3 DNA reads TGTGCCAGCAGTAGGCTCACCGGGGAGCTGTTTTTT. This translates into CASSRLTGELFF. V is TRBV6-5 and J is TRBJ2-2; the D is unclear. The CDR3 is 12 amino acids. CDR1 is MNHEY, CDR2 SVGAGI, per germline. V shed 5 bases and J shed 4 bases, with 5 bases lying between them.

The chain links TRBV18 to TRBJ2-3, with 9 nucleotides matching TRBD2. The CDR3 consists of 15 residues. Germline V gene lookup returns CDR1 KGHSH and CDR2 LQKENI. The junction had 5 bases not matched to a gene; V was cut back by 5 bases and J by 2 bases. CDR3 in DNA: TGTGCCAGCTCAGCTGGGACTAGCACCACAGATACGCAGTATTTT. Protein: CASSAGTSTTDTQYF.

The gene calls are TRBV24-1 and TRBJ2-3; tentative D call: TRBD2 (6 bases). The V end lost 5 bases, the J end lost 6 bases, and 20 bases lay between the germline ends. The germline CDR1 and CDR2 sequences are KGHDR and SFDVKD. This CDR3 is built from 16 residues. The CDR3 coding sequence is TGTGCCACCAGTGCGGGGGATCTAGCTTCGATCGATACGCAGTATTTT. Its protein is CATSAGDLASIDTQYF.

J is TRBJ1-6 and V is TRBV2; 7 nucleotides align to TRBD1. With V trimmed by 5 bases and J by 10 bases, 8 bases remained unmatched. CDR3 size: 14 residues. Germline loops: CDR1 SNHLY, CDR2 FYNNEI. This chain's CDR3 is CASSRSGGQSPLHF. As DNA, the CDR3 is TGTGCCAGCAGTAGGTCAGGGGGTCAGTCACCCCTCCACTTT.

The chain is built from TRBV5-1 and TRBJ1-5; 7 bases agree with TRBD1. V was pared by 2 bases and J by 7 bases, with 6 bases of the junction left unmatched. CDR1 is SGHRS, CDR2 YFSETQ, per germline. CDR3 length: 14 residues. Here the CDR3 reads CASSLGQEGQPQHF. CDR3 DNA sequence: TGCGCCAGCAGCTTAGGACAGGAGGGGCAGCCCCAGCATTTT.

This rearrangement joins TRBV4-1 to TRBJ2-1, with D possibly TRBD2 on 6 matching bases. This CDR3 is 17 amino acids long. The germline V and J ends were trimmed by 0 bases and 0 bases, with 12 bases remaining between them. CDR1 is MGHRA, CDR2 YSYEKL, per germline. Here the CDR3 reads CASSQDGRRSSYNEQFF. Written as DNA, the CDR3 is TGCGCCAGCAGCCAAGATGGGAGGCGCAGCTCCTACAATGAGCAGTTCTTC.

V is TRBV2 and J is TRBJ2-7; D is possibly TRBD1 (6 bases). With 6 bases removed from V and 1 base from J, the gap between germline ends came to 10 bases. The CDR3 spans 13 residues. Germline V gene sequence: CDR1 SNHLY, CDR2 FYNNEI. CDR3 loop: CASSGQMSYEQYV. The CDR3 nucleotides are TGTGCCAGCAGCGGACAGATGTCCTACGAGCAGTACGTC.

V usage is TRBV14 and J usage is TRBJ1-2, with 9 bases lining up with TRBD1. Germline CDR1 reads SGHDN; CDR2 reads FVKESK. The CDR3 is 13 amino acids. The trim removed 3 bases at V and 7 bases at J, leaving 3 bases unmatched. The CDR3 DNA reads as TGTGCCAGCAGCCAGAACAGGGGGCCTGGCTACACCTTC. Its protein is CASSQNRGPGYTF. The entire variable domain, with the rest obtained from reference TRBV14 and TRBJ1-2, is as follows: EAGVTQFPSHSVIEKGQTVTLRCDPISGHDNLYWYRRVMGKEIKFLLHFVKESKQDESGMPNNRFLAERTGGTYSTLKVQPAELEDSGVYFCASSQNRGPGYTFGSGTRLTVV.

The chain uses TRBV5-1 and TRBJ2-5; the D is unclear. Between the trimmed V and J ends, which lost 1 base and 1 base, there was a span of 8 bases. Per the germline V gene, CDR1 is SGHRS and CDR2 is YFSETQ. The CDR3 has 14 amino acids. The CDR3 reads CASSLLTAQETQYF. CDR3 DNA sequence: TGCGCCAGCAGCTTGCTAACAGCCCAAGAGACCCAGTACTTC.

A single count supports this clone. The chain recombines TRBV5-1 with TRBJ2-5; possible D gene TRBD1, 6 bases. V was trimmed by 4 bases and J by 2 bases, leaving 9 bases between them. The germline V gene has CDR1 SGHRS and CDR2 YFSETQ. This CDR3 is 13 amino acids long. For the CDR3, the DNA is TGCGCCAGCAGCCCGCAGGGGCAAGAGACCCAGTACTTC. This gives the protein CASSPQGQETQYF.

The sample holds one count of this clone. The chain couples TRBV6-5 to TRBJ1-1, with D unresolved. Trimming stripped 4 bases from V and 7 bases from J, with 19 bases between. Germline assignment: CDR1 MNHEY and CDR2 SVGAGI. CDR3 length equals 15 residues. CDR3 amino acids: CASSFTYGLMSEAFF. The CDR3 DNA reads as TGTGCCAGCAGTTTCACCTATGGTCTAATGAGTGAAGCTTTCTTT.

The chain joins TRBV5-5 to TRBJ1-1; possible D gene TRBD1, 6 bases. Germline V gene sequence: CDR1 SGHKS, CDR2 YYEKEE (reference sequence). CDR3 length equals 12 residues. Trimming removed 3 bases from V and 6 bases from J, with 9 bases in between. This CDR3 is CASSSQGSEAFF. Written as DNA, the CDR3 is TGTGCCAGCAGCTCACAGGGCTCTGAAGCTTTCTTT.

This clone was observed a few times. This chain connects TRBV7-8 to TRBJ2-2; TRBD1 agrees at 7 bases. J was trimmed by 4 bases and V by 7 bases; bases with no gene match: 12. Germline lookup yields CDR1 SGHVS and CDR2 FQNEAQ. This CDR3 spans 16 amino acids. The CDR3 nucleotides read TGTGCCAGCAACCCCCGACAGGGTGTGAGCACCGGGGAGCTGTTTTTT. It yields the protein CASNPRQGVSTGELFF.

The chain joins TRBV10-2 to TRBJ2-2; D is tentatively TRBD1 or TRBD2 (5 bases each). The V end was cut by 2 bases, the J end by 6 bases, with 16 bases between. CDR1 and CDR2 from the germline V gene are WSHSY and SAAADI. The CDR3 has 16 residues. CDR3 region: CASSEIRTSRAGELFF. CDR3 nucleotides: TGCGCCAGCAGTGAGATCAGGACTTCCAGGGCCGGGGAGCTGTTTTTT.

The chain employs TRBV2 and TRBJ2-5, with TRBD2 matching over 8 bases. V lost 7 bases to trimming and J lost 1 base; unmatched junction nucleotides: 8. Germline-derived CDR1 and CDR2 are SNHLY and FYNNEI. The CDR3 totals 15 residues. CDR3 nucleotide sequence: TGTGCCAGCAAGCGCGGGGGGCACTCCCAAGAGACCCAGTACTTC. Amino acids: CASKRGGHSQETQYF.

The CDR3 DNA is TGCGCCAGCAGCAGGGGCCCCCTGGGACAGACTCAGACCGGGGAGCTGTTTTTT. Amino acid sequence: CASSRGPLGQTQTGELFF. V and J are TRBV5-1 and TRBJ2-2; the match to TRBD1 covers 7 bases. With 4 bases clipped from V and 5 bases from J, the junction kept 17 bases outside the gene matches. CDR1 is SGHRS, CDR2 YFSETQ, per germline. The CDR3 is 18 amino acids.

This clone was detected once. The chain combines TRBV19 with TRBJ2-6, with D possibly matching TRBD1 (6 bases). The CDR3 covers 14 residues. Trimming removed 6 bases at V and 0 bases at J, with 6 bases between. CDR1 LNHDA and CDR2 SQIVND come from the germline V gene (reference sequence). The DNA of the CDR3 is TGTGCCAGTAGGGACAGCTCTGGGGCCAACGTCCTGACTTTC. Its protein product is CASRDSSGANVLTF.

This clone was counted only a few times. V usage is TRBV7-3 and J usage is TRBJ2-2, with TRBD1 matching over 7 bases. V was pared by 1 base and J by 5 bases, with 4 bases of the junction left unmatched. In germline, CDR1 is SGHTA, CDR2 FQGTGA. CDR3 length: 15 amino acids. DNA of the CDR3: TGTGCCAGCAGCTTAAGGGACAGCCCTACCGGGGAGCTGTTTTTT. Its protein is CASSLRDSPTGELFF.

Within the sample, this clone is medium-sized. This chain connects TRBV7-2 to TRBJ1-2; 7 bases match TRBD1. The germline gives CDR1 SGHTA, CDR2 FQGNSA. V shed 4 bases, J shed 6 bases, and the junction held 8 bases outside the gene matches. The CDR3 length is 14 residues. This chain's CDR3 is CASSSYETGNGYTF. Written as DNA, the CDR3 is TGTGCCAGCAGCTCCTACGAGACAGGGAATGGCTACACCTTC. Full variable domain (rest looked up from reference TRBV7-2 and TRBJ1-2): GAGVSQSPSNKVTEKGKDVELRCDPISGHTALYWYRQSLGQGLEFLIYFQGNSAPDKSGLPSDRFSAERTGGSVSTLTIQRTQQEDSAVYLCASSSYETGNGYTFGSGTRLTVV.

The V gene is TRBV5-8, the J gene TRBJ2-1; 8 nucleotides match TRBD1. Germline values: CDR1 SGHTS, CDR2 YDEGEE. V was pared by 7 bases and J by 6 bases, with 12 bases of the junction left unmatched. The CDR3 has 15 residues. The CDR3 coding sequence is TGTGCCAGCCCTAATTGGGGACAGGTCGCCAATGAGCAGTTCTTC. It is translated as CASPNWGQVANEQFF.